Presented here are 8 T cell receptor beta chains from one specimen sequenced in a study of T-cell reconstitution after alpha-beta-depleted transplantation in children. The authors prepared the TCRbeta library with unique molecular identifiers. TCRdb independently ran MiXCR on the PCR reads; one entry per CDR3 protein. The data contain over 400,000 distinct CDR3 sequences, around two fifths of them seen just once; the ten biggest clones take up about 30%. The sequences come from PBMCs, collected before TCRalphabeta/CD19-depleted stem cell transplant. These receptors originate from a girl aged 2 to 10 with aplastic anemia, due to receive a stem cell transplant.

This clonotype was recorded at least ten times. This chain joins TRBV12-3 or TRBV12-4 and TRBJ1-1, with D unresolved. With 3 bases removed from V and 7 bases from J, the gap between germline ends came to 12 bases. The CDR3 sequence is 13 residues long. The CDR3 here is CASSFRRVNEAFF. For the CDR3, the DNA is TGTGCCAGCAGTTTCAGAAGGGTTAATGAAGCTTTCTTT.

The rearrangement links TRBV7-2 to TRBJ2-6, with 7 bases identical to TRBD2. The V and J ends lost 5 bases and 0 bases, in that order; junction bases with no gene match: 4. Germline V gene data show CDR1 as SGHTA and CDR2 as FQGNSA. The CDR3 consists of 16 residues. Written as DNA, the CDR3 is TGTGCCAGCAGCCTTTGGGGGGGCTCTGGGGCCAACGTCCTGACTTTC. Its translation: CASSLWGGSGANVLTF.

This clonotype occurred a few times. V is TRBV2 and J is TRBJ2-4; 7 nucleotides line up with TRBD1. The CDR3 loop spans 17 amino acids. V shed 6 bases and J 2 bases; nucleotides not matched to a gene: 13. CDR1 is SNHLY and CDR2 is FYNNEI in the germline V gene. CDR3 nucleotide sequence: TGTGCCAGCAGGTGGACAGGCCGGGCCTGGTCCAAAAACATTCAGTACTTC. This sequence encodes CASRWTGRAWSKNIQYF.

This clonotype has ten or more counts. The V and J genes are TRBV9 and TRBJ2-5, with D maybe TRBD2 (6 bases). Trimming stripped 8 bases from V and 2 bases from J, with 10 bases between. The CDR3 consists of 12 residues. The germline gives CDR1 SGDLS, CDR2 YYNGEE. CDR3 region: CASIADQETQYF. Here the CDR3 DNA reads TGTGCCAGTATAGCGGATCAAGAGACCCAGTACTTC.

This clonotype appeared many times. The gene calls are TRBV7-2 and TRBJ2-1; 10 bases fit TRBD2. There are 18 residues in the CDR3. Germline loops: CDR1 SGHTA, CDR2 FQGNSA. The trim removed 5 bases at V and 6 bases at J, leaving 16 bases unmatched. The CDR3 DNA is TGTGCCAGCAGCCCCCCTGGGTTAGCGGGAGGAGGGAGCAATGAGCAGTTCTTC. Translated: CASSPPGLAGGGSNEQFF.

This clonotype was detected many times. The V and J genes are TRBV14 and TRBJ1-1; no clear D. The CDR3 sequence is 16 residues long. The germline V gene encodes CDR1 SGHDN and CDR2 FVKESK. V was pared by 0 bases and J by 2 bases, with 13 bases between. CDR3 DNA sequence: TGTGCCAGCAGCCAAGACCCTAACTGGGGTAACACTGAAGCTTTCTTT. Protein product: CASSQDPNWGNTEAFF. Using reference TRBV14 and TRBJ1-1 for the parts outside the CDR3, the full variable domain is EAGVTQFPSHSVIEKGQTVTLRCDPISGHDNLYWYRRVMGKEIKFLLHFVKESKQDESGMPNNRFLAERTGGTYSTLKVQPAELEDSGVYFCASSQDPNWGNTEAFFGQGTRLTVV.

In this sample, this clonotype turned up many times. The V gene is TRBV20-1, the J gene TRBJ2-1; D uncertain. Germline assignment: CDR1 DFQATT and CDR2 SNEGSKA (reference sequence). The V end lost 6 bases, the J end lost 0 bases, and 21 bases lay between the germline ends. This CDR3 region has 17 residues. The CDR3: CSAIDPVRTNSYNEQFF. The DNA of the CDR3 is TGCAGTGCCATAGACCCCGTTCGAACTAACTCCTACAATGAGCAGTTCTTC.

The V gene is TRBV7-8, the J gene TRBJ2-7; 8 nucleotides align to TRBD2. Unmatched junction bases numbered 16, after V lost 5 bases and J lost 7 bases. Germline V lookup: CDR1 SGHVS, CDR2 FQNEAQ. The CDR3 is made up of 16 amino acids. The CDR3 protein is CASSIKREYRDGEQYF. CDR3 in DNA: TGTGCCAGCAGCATAAAGCGGGAGTATCGGGATGGGGAGCAGTACTTC.